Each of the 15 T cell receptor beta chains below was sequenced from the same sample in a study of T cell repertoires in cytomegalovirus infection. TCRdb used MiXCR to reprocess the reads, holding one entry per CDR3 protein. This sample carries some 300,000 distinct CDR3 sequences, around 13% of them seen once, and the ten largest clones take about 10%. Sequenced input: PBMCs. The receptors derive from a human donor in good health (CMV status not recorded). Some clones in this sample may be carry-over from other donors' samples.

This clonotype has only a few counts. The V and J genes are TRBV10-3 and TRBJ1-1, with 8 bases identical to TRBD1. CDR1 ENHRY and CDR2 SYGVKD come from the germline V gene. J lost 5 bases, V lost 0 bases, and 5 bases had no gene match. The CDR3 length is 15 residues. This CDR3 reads CAISESQGARTEAFF. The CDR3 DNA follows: TGTGCCATCAGTGAGTCGCAGGGGGCGAGGACTGAAGCTTTCTTT.

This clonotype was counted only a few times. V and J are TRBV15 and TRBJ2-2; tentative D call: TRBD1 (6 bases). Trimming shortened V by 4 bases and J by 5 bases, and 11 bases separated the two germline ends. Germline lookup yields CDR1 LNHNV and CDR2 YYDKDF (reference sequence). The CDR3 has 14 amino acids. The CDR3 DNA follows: TGTGCCACCAGCAAAGGGGACACTACCGGGGAGCTGTTTTTT. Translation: CATSKGDTTGELFF.

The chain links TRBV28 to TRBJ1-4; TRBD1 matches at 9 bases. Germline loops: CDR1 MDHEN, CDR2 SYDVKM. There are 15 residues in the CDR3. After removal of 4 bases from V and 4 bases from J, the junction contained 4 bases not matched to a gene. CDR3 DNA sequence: TGTGCCAGCAGTTCACAGGGGGCTGGTAATGAAAAACTGTTTTTT. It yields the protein CASSSQGAGNEKLFF.

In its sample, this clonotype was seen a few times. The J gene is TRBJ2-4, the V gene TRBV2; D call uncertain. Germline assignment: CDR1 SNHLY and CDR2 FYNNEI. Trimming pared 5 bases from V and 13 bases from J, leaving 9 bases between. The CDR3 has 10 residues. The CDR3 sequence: CASSYLTQYF. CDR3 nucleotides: TGTGCCAGCAGTTACCTGACGCAGTACTTC.

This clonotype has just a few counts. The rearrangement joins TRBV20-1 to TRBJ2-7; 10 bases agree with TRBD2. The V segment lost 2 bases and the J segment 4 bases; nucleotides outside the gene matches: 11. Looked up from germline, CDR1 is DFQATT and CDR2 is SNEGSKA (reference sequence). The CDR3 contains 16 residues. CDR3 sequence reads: CSARTLPSGGVYEQYF. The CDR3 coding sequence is TGCAGTGCTAGAACCCTCCCCAGCGGGGGGGTTTACGAGCAGTACTTC.

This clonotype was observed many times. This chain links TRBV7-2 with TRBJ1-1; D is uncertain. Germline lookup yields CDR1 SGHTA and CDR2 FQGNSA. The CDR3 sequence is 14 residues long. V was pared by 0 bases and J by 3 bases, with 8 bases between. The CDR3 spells CASSLAPRDTEAFF. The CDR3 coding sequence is TGTGCCAGCAGCTTAGCTCCACGCGACACTGAAGCTTTCTTT.

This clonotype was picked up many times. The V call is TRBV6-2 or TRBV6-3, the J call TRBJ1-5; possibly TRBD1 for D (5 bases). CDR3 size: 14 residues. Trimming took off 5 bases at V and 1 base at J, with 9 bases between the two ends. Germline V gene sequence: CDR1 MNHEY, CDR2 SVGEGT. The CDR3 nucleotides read TGTGCCAGCAGTCAGGGAAGAAGCAATCAGCCCCAGCATTTT. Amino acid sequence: CASSQGRSNQPQHF.

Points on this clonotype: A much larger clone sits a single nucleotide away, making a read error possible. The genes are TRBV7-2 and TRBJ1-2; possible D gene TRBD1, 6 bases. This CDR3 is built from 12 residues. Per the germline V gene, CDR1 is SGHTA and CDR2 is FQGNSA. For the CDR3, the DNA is TGTGCCAGCAGCTTAGATACAGGGCGCTACAACTTC. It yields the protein CASSLDTGRYNF.

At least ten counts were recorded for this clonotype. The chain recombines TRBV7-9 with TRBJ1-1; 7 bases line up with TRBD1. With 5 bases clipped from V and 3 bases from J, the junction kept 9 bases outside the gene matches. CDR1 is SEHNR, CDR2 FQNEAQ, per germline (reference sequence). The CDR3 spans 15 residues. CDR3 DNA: TGTGCCAGCAGCCTCGCCCGACAGGGATACACTGAAGCTTTCTTT. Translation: CASSLARQGYTEAFF. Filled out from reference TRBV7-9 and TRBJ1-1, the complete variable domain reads DTGVSQNPRHKITKRGQNVTFRCDPISEHNRLYWYRQTLGQGPEFLTYFQNEAQLEKSRLLSDRFSAERPKGSFSTLEIQRTEQGDSAMYLCASSLARQGYTEAFFGQGTRLTVV.

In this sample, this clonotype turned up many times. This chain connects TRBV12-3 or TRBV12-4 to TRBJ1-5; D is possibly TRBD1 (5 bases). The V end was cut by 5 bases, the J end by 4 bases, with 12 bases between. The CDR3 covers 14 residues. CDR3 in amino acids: CASSHRGLNQPQHF. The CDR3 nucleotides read TGTGCCAGCAGTCATCGGGGCTTAAATCAGCCCCAGCATTTT.

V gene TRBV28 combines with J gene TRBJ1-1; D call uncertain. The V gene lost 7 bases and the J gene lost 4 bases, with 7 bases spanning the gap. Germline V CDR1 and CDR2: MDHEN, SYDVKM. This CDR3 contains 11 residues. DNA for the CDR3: TGTGCCAGCACCGGGAGCACTGAAGCTTTCTTT. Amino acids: CASTGSTEAFF.

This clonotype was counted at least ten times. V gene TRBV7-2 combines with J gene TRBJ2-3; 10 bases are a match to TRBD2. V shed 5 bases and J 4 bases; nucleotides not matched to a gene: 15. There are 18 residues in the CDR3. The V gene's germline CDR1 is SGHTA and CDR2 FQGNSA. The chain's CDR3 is CASSDKSGGAGMADTQYF. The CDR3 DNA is TGTGCCAGCAGCGATAAGAGCGGGGGGGCGGGGATGGCAGATACGCAGTATTTT.

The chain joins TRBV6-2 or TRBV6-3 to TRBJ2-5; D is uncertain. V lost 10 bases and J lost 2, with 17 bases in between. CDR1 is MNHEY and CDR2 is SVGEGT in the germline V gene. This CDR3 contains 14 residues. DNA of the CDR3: TGTGCCACCCTCGACGGGCTTACACAAGAGACCCAGTACTTC. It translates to CATLDGLTQETQYF.

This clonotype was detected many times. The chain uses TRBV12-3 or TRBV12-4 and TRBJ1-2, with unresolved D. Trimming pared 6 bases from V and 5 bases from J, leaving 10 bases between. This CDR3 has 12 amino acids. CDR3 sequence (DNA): TGTGCCAGCAGGCATATGGCTTATGGCTACACCTTC. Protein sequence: CASRHMAYGYTF.

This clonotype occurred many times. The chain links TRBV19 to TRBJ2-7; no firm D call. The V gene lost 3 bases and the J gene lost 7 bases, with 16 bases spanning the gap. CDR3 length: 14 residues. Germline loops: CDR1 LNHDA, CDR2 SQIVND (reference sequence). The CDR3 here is CASSMYGPSGEQYF. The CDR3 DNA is TGTGCCAGTAGTATGTATGGACCCTCAGGAGAGCAGTACTTC.